Given below is one TCR beta chain in context. This record comes from a study of blood T cell dynamics during melanoma immunotherapy. The data were produced by immunoSEQ multiplex PCR, yet TCRdb's version contains in-frame clones alone and is incomplete. The profile shows 16,000 or so clones, 80% to 95% of them singletons. Time point meaning: pre-treatment baseline. This CDR3 is 12 amino acids long. V was pared by 5 bases and J by 0 bases, with 5 bases between. Per germline, CDR1 SGHTA and CDR2 FQGNSA. The origin of this receptor is a human donor with melanoma. The specimen was blood, collected from a patient treated with checkpoint blockade. The chain links TRBV7-2 to TRBJ2-7, with D hard to call. The CDR3 DNA follows: TGTGCCAGCAGCCCAAGCTCCTACGAGCAGTACTTC. This codes for CASSPSSYEQYF.